These 25 T cell receptor beta chains were sequenced from one sample in a study of shared clonotypes between healthy human individuals. Data came from immunoSEQ multiplex PCR; TCRdb stores just in-frame clones and leaves some out. The sample lists about 680,000 clones; approximately 79% were seen once. Material: memory CD4+ T cells sorted from blood. Subset of the sample: CD45RA-negative fraction. These receptors were obtained from a woman aged 25 to 39 in good health.

The rearrangement uses TRBV28 and TRBJ2-7, with TRBD1 matching 7 bases. The trim removed 4 bases at V and 2 bases at J, leaving 11 bases unmatched. The germline V gene encodes CDR1 MDHEN and CDR2 SYDVKM. This CDR3 has 16 amino acids. DNA for the CDR3: TGTGCCAGCAGTTCCACCGGGACAGACCACCCCTACGAGCAGTACTTC. Protein sequence: CASSSTGTDHPYEQYF.

This clone appeared a few times. The chain recombines TRBV10-3 with TRBJ1-1; D gene uncertain. Deletions cut 6 bases from V and 1 base from J, with 9 bases between. Germline CDR1 reads ENHRY; CDR2 reads SYGVKD. The CDR3 sequence is 13 residues long. CDR3 region: CAIRLGSNTEAFF. In nucleotides, the CDR3 is TGTGCCATCAGACTTGGGTCGAACACTGAAGCTTTCTTT.

Turning to this clone: Other DNA sequences in this sample translate to the same CDR3. V and J are TRBV5-1 and TRBJ2-1; TRBD2 matches at 7 bases. The ends lost 2 bases at V and 2 bases at J; junction bases unmatched: 4. CDR3 length: 15 residues. CDR1 is SGHRS, CDR2 YFSETQ, per germline. CDR3 nucleotide sequence: TGCGCCAGCAGCTTAACTAGCGTGGCCTACAATGAGCAGTTCTTC. The encoded protein is CASSLTSVAYNEQFF.

The chain combines TRBV28 with TRBJ2-7; 8 bases fit TRBD2. J lost 4 bases, V lost 6 bases, and 11 bases had no gene match. Looked up from germline, CDR1 is MDHEN and CDR2 is SYDVKM. CDR3 length equals 15 residues. CDR3: CASSPTSGPYYEQYF. Written as DNA, the CDR3 is TGTGCCAGCAGCCCCACTAGCGGACCCTATTACGAGCAGTACTTC.

The V call is TRBV5-1, the J call TRBJ1-2, with 7 bases matching TRBD1. CDR3 length: 15 residues. Germline V gene sequence: CDR1 SGHRS, CDR2 YFSETQ. With 0 bases clipped from V and 7 bases from J, the junction kept 9 bases outside the gene matches. CDR3 bases: TGCGCCAGCAGCTTGGCTCTTTCGGCAGGGGGTGGCTACACCTTC. Protein: CASSLALSAGGGYTF.

This clone was observed many times. The chain uses TRBV5-8 and TRBJ2-1; D remains ambiguous. V was trimmed by 1 base and J by 0 bases, leaving 14 bases between them. The CDR3 has 17 residues. Germline CDR1 is SGHTS and CDR2 is YDEGEE. The CDR3 DNA sequence: TGTGCCAGCAGCTTGCTCCACTCCTCGGACTCCTACAATGAGCAGTTCTTC. Residues: CASSLLHSSDSYNEQFF.

CDR3 nucleotides: TGTGCCAGCAGCTTATCGCAGGGGCGGAGAGCTTTCTTT. Translating it yields CASSLSQGRRAFF. V and J are TRBV11-2 and TRBJ1-1; D possibly corresponds to TRBD1 (6 bases). This CDR3 is built from 13 residues. Germline V gene sequence: CDR1 SGHAT, CDR2 FQNNGV. With 2 bases removed from V and 10 bases from J, the gap between germline ends came to 14 bases.

The V gene is TRBV27, the J gene TRBJ1-1, with D uncertain. The CDR3 totals 14 residues. The germline V and J ends were trimmed by 6 bases and 2 bases, with 13 bases remaining between them. Germline loops: CDR1 MNHEY, CDR2 SMNVEV (reference sequence). The CDR3 spells CASRPGGFNTEAFF. CDR3 nucleotides: TGTGCCAGCAGGCCTGGCGGGTTTAACACTGAAGCTTTCTTT.

The chain uses TRBV11-3 and TRBJ2-1; TRBD2 aligns across 10 bases. CDR3 length: 16 residues. V gave up 5 bases and J gave up 2 bases; unmatched junction bases: 6. Germline CDR1 and CDR2: SGHNT and YENEEA. The CDR3, as DNA: TGTGCCAGCAGCGCGCCAGCGGGAGGGCCCTACAATGAGCAGTTCTTC. Translation: CASSAPAGGPYNEQFF.

The J gene is TRBJ2-1, the V gene TRBV29-1, with TRBD2 matching 10 bases. Germline V gene sequence: CDR1 SQVTM, CDR2 ANQGSEA. The V gene end was trimmed by 4 bases and the J gene end by 0 bases; junction bases not matched to a gene: 6. The CDR3 spans 16 residues. In DNA, the CDR3 is TGCAGCGTTGTGACGAGCGGGAGGGGCTCCTACAATGAGCAGTTCTTC. This sequence encodes CSVVTSGRGSYNEQFF.

The V and J genes are TRBV27 and TRBJ2-2, with 12 positions matching TRBD2. V dropped 5 bases and J dropped 3; count of bases not matched to a gene: 7. In germline, CDR1 is MNHEY, CDR2 SMNVEV (reference sequence). CDR3 size: 17 residues. The CDR3 loop is CASSRRLAGADTGELFF. CDR3 DNA sequence: TGTGCCAGCAGTCGACGACTAGCGGGAGCCGACACCGGGGAGCTGTTTTTT.

This chain links TRBV4-1 with TRBJ2-7; the match to TRBD2 covers 8 bases. This CDR3 has 17 residues. The germline V gene has CDR1 MGHRA and CDR2 YSYEKL. Trimming at V came to 4 bases and at J to 0 bases, leaving 11 bases not matched to a gene. CDR3 DNA: TGCGCCAGCAGCCCTATTACTAGCGGAGCCCGCTCCTACGAGCAGTACTTC. Translated: CASSPITSGARSYEQYF.

The rearrangement joins TRBV6-6 to TRBJ1-4, with 10 bases aligning to TRBD1. This CDR3 region has 14 residues. Germline V gene data show CDR1 as MNHNY and CDR2 as SVGAGI (reference sequence). Trimming took 6 bases from V and 13 from J; bases not matched to a gene: 11. The DNA for the CDR3 is TGTGCCAGCAGCCAGTCCCGGGACAGGGGCCGACTGTTTTTT. Translating it yields CASSQSRDRGRLFF.

This chain joins TRBV19 and TRBJ2-2; tentatively, D is TRBD1 (6 bases). The germline V gene encodes CDR1 LNHDA and CDR2 SQIVND (reference sequence). The CDR3 consists of 15 residues. Trimming took off 3 bases at V and 2 bases at J, with 10 bases between the two ends. CDR3: CASSIPGTNTGELFF. CDR3 nucleotides: TGTGCCAGTAGTATTCCCGGGACAAACACCGGGGAGCTGTTTTTT. Full variable domain (rest looked up from reference TRBV19 and TRBJ2-2): DGGITQSPKYLFRKEGQNVTLSCEQNLNHDAMYWYRQDPGQGLRLIYYSQIVNDFQKGDIAEGYSVSREKKESFPLTVTSAQKNPTAFYLCASSIPGTNTGELFFGEGSRLTVL.

The V gene is TRBV5-1, the J gene TRBJ1-1, with a tentative D call TRBD1 (5 bases). V was trimmed by 2 bases and J by 5 bases, leaving 13 bases between them. The CDR3 runs to 14 residues. Germline CDR1 is SGHRS and CDR2 is YFSETQ. This CDR3 is CASSFEGMGTEAFF. The CDR3 bases are TGCGCCAGCAGCTTCGAGGGGATGGGGACTGAAGCTTTCTTT.

The chain joins TRBV25-1 to TRBJ1-2; D is unclear. Germline CDR1 reads MGHDK; CDR2 reads SYGVNS. The V end lost 3 bases, the J end lost 5 bases, and 10 bases lay between the germline ends. This CDR3 contains 13 residues. The CDR3 protein is CASSDARGYGYTF. Written as DNA, the CDR3 is TGTGCCAGCAGTGATGCCCGCGGTTATGGCTACACCTTC.

This sequence joins TRBV27 and TRBJ1-3, with 7 nucleotides matching TRBD1. The CDR3 totals 13 residues. With V trimmed by 5 bases and J by 5 bases, 3 bases remained unmatched. Germline V gene data show CDR1 as MNHEY and CDR2 as SMNVEV (reference sequence). CDR3 residues: CASSAGGRNTIYF. For the CDR3, the DNA is TGTGCCAGCAGTGCAGGGGGAAGAAACACCATATATTTT.

The chain combines TRBV2 with TRBJ2-7; D is perhaps TRBD1 or TRBD2 (5 bases each). CDR3 size: 12 residues. The germline V and J ends were trimmed by 2 bases and 5 bases, with 7 bases remaining between them. The V gene's germline CDR1 is SNHLY and CDR2 FYNNEI. The CDR3 spells CASSEQGHEQYF. The CDR3 DNA reads as TGTGCCAGCAGTGAACAGGGACACGAGCAGTACTTC. Full variable domain (rest looked up from reference TRBV2 and TRBJ2-7): EPEVTQTPSHQVTQMGQEVILRCVPISNHLYFYWYRQILGQKVEFLVSFYNNEISEKSEIFDDQFSVERPDGSNFTLKIRSTKLEDSAMYFCASSEQGHEQYFGPGTRLTVT.

This clone appeared a few times. The J gene is TRBJ2-5, the V gene TRBV5-6, with TRBD2 matching 10 bases. Germline assignment: CDR1 SGHDT and CDR2 YYEEEE. The CDR3 runs 16 residues. The ends lost 1 base at V and 4 bases at J; junction bases unmatched: 7. CDR3 sequence: CASSLLSSGRVETQYF. The CDR3 bases are TGTGCCAGCAGCTTGTTATCCAGCGGGAGGGTAGAGACCCAGTACTTC.

This chain joins TRBV6-6 and TRBJ1-6; TRBD1 is a possible D gene (5 bases). Germline assignment: CDR1 MNHNY and CDR2 SVGAGI (reference sequence). The CDR3 has 15 amino acids. The V end was cut by 4 bases, the J end by 5 bases, with 12 bases between. Here the CDR3 reads CASSSPGGNNSPLHF. In nucleotides, the CDR3 is TGTGCCAGCAGTTCCCCGGGGGGGAATAATTCACCCCTCCACTTT.

About this clone: A far more abundant clone sits one base away, making this likely a read error. This chain uses TRBV15 with TRBJ2-1, with D tentatively TRBD1 (6 bases). The germline V gene has CDR1 LNHNV and CDR2 YYDKDF (reference sequence). Trimming pared 0 bases from V and 9 bases from J, leaving 12 bases between. The CDR3 extends over 14 amino acids. The DNA for the CDR3 is TGTGCCACCAGCAGAGACGGTAGCAGGGGTGAGCAGTTCTTC. Translation: CATSRDGSRGEQFF.

Note on this clone: The sample carries other DNA sequences with the same CDR3. The chain uses TRBV5-1 and TRBJ2-1, with TRBD2 matching 10 bases. In germline, CDR1 is SGHRS, CDR2 YFSETQ. CDR3 length equals 15 residues. Trimming cost V 4 bases and J 4 bases; bases outside gene matches: 5. CDR3 protein: CASSVASGSYNEQFF. The CDR3 bases are TGCGCCAGCAGCGTCGCTAGCGGGAGTTACAATGAGCAGTTCTTC.

This sequence joins TRBV10-3 and TRBJ2-3, with TRBD1 identical over 8 bases. CDR1 is ENHRY and CDR2 is SYGVKD in the germline V gene. The CDR3 covers 15 residues. The trim removed 6 bases at V and 2 bases at J, leaving 7 bases unmatched. The CDR3 bases are TGTGCCATCAGAGCGGACAGGGACTTCACAGATACGCAGTATTTT. Translation: CAIRADRDFTDTQYF.

This chain connects TRBV19 to TRBJ2-1, with 8 bases identical to TRBD2. V was clipped by 4 bases and J by 5 bases; unmatched bases: 7. CDR1 and CDR2 from the germline V gene are LNHDA and SQIVND (reference sequence). CDR3 length: 15 residues. The CDR3 spells CASSTIAGTDNEQFF. In nucleotides, the CDR3 is TGTGCCAGTAGTACAATAGCGGGAACCGACAATGAGCAGTTCTTC.

The rearrangement joins TRBV12-1 to TRBJ2-2; the D call in the table, TRBD1, was not verified against the DNA. TRBV12-1 is a known pseudogene. CDR3 size: 15 residues. The CDR3 region has the DNA TGTGCCAGCAGCTTTGTGGCAGATTCCACCGGGGAGCTGTTTTTT. Protein: CASSFVADSTGELFF.